A single sample gave rise to the 32 T cell receptor beta chains below, sequenced in a study of blood T cell repertoires in COVID-19. Data came from immunoSEQ multiplex PCR; TCRdb stores just in-frame clones and leaves some out. The sample lists some 140,000 clones, roughly four fifths occurring once. The sample comprised peripheral blood. The receptors originated from a man older than 75 with acute or convalescent COVID-19.

This clone has just a few counts. The chain is built from TRBV24-1 and TRBJ2-7; 9 bases are shared with TRBD1. This CDR3 comprises 15 residues. Germline trimming cut 4 bases from V and 5 bases from J; bases unmatched to any gene: 8. Looked up from germline, CDR1 is KGHDR and CDR2 is SFDVKD. The CDR3 DNA reads as TGTGCCACCAGTGACACGGGACAGGGAACGCACGAGCAGTACTTC. Translated, it gives CATSDTGQGTHEQYF.

The chain uses TRBV14 and TRBJ1-2; TRBD1 matches 12 bases. The germline V gene has CDR1 SGHDN and CDR2 FVKESK. The CDR3 is made up of 14 amino acids. V trimming: 4 bases; J trimming: 7 bases; junction bases outside the gene matches: 4. The CDR3 DNA follows: TGTGCCAGCAGCCCAGGGACAGGGGGCCTTGGCTACACCTTC. Translating gives CASSPGTGGLGYTF. Together with reference TRBV14 and TRBJ1-2, the CDR3 gives the full variable domain: EAGVTQFPSHSVIEKGQTVTLRCDPISGHDNLYWYRRVMGKEIKFLLHFVKESKQDESGMPNNRFLAERTGGTYSTLKVQPAELEDSGVYFCASSPGTGGLGYTFGSGTRLTVV.

This clone was counted a single time. The chain combines TRBV10-3 with TRBJ1-2, with TRBD1 identical over 9 bases. V was pared by 2 bases and J by 2 bases, with 12 bases of the junction left unmatched. This CDR3 comprises 18 residues. Germline V gene lookup returns CDR1 ENHRY and CDR2 SYGVKD. In DNA form, the CDR3 reads TGTGCCATCAGTGAGATGGTAGGACAGGGGACCACCAACTATGGCTACACCTTC. As protein: CAISEMVGQGTTNYGYTF.

The chain recombines TRBV6-5 with TRBJ1-1, with D tentatively TRBD1 (5 bases). The CDR3 spans 13 residues. The germline V gene encodes CDR1 MNHEY and CDR2 SVGAGI. V lost 5 bases and J 2 bases, leaving 9 bases between the germline ends. As DNA, the CDR3 is TGTGCCAGCAGTCCACAGGTTAACACTGAAGCTTTCTTT. The encoded protein is CASSPQVNTEAFF.

This clone turned up a few times. This rearrangement joins TRBV7-9 to TRBJ1-5, with D perhaps TRBD1 (6 bases). The V end was cut by 3 bases, the J end by 4 bases, with 13 bases between. Germline assignment: CDR1 SEHNR and CDR2 FQNEAQ (reference sequence). The CDR3 is made up of 15 amino acids. CDR3 in amino acids: CASSLGRGTNQPQHF. The CDR3 DNA is TGTGCCAGCAGCTTGGGAAGGGGGACAAATCAGCCCCAGCATTTT.

V usage is TRBV7-9 and J usage is TRBJ2-1, with 14 positions matching TRBD2. V gave up 4 bases and J gave up 7 bases; unmatched junction bases: 9. The CDR3 is 17 residues long. Germline CDR1 is SEHNR and CDR2 is FQNEAQ (reference sequence). CDR3 sequence: CASSSRLAGGPRNEQFF. The CDR3, as DNA: TGTGCCAGCAGCTCTCGACTAGCGGGGGGGCCCAGGAATGAGCAGTTCTTC.

This clone was picked up one time. The CDR3 here is CASSVGRGLEGYTF. CDR3 nucleotide sequence: TGTGCCAGCAGCGTTGGCAGGGGGCTGGAAGGCTACACCTTC. The chain has TRBV9 and TRBJ1-2; TRBD1 matches 8 bases. The CDR3 spans 14 residues. From germline, CDR1 is SGDLS and CDR2 YYNGEE. The junction had 8 bases not matched to a gene; V was cut back by 2 bases and J by 8 bases.

The chain combines TRBV7-3 with TRBJ2-7, with 8 nucleotides matching TRBD1. V was clipped by 5 bases and J by 3 bases; unmatched bases: 3. The CDR3 is 13 amino acids. Germline CDR1 and CDR2: SGHTA and FQGTGA. The CDR3 bases are TGTGCCAGCAGCCGCACAGGGGGCTACGAGCAGTACTTC. It is translated as CASSRTGGYEQYF.

This clone was detected a few times. The chain is built from TRBV4-2 and TRBJ2-2, with 7 bases fitting TRBD2. In germline, CDR1 is LGHNA, CDR2 YNFKEQ. This CDR3 is 16 amino acids long. V was pared by 0 bases and J by 4 bases, with 5 bases of the junction left unmatched. DNA for the CDR3: TGTGCCAGCAGCCAAGATTCCGGGGGGAGCACCGGGGAGCTGTTTTTT. It translates to CASSQDSGGSTGELFF.

The chain combines TRBV13 with TRBJ1-1; 7 bases map to TRBD1. Germline V gene data show CDR1 as PRHDT and CDR2 as FYEKMQ (reference sequence). The CDR3 contains 13 residues. The V gene end was trimmed by 4 bases and the J gene end by 5 bases; junction bases not matched to a gene: 4. CDR3 coding DNA: TGTGCCAGCAGCTCCCAGGACAGGACTGAAGCTTTCTTT. Residues: CASSSQDRTEAFF.

The rearrangement links TRBV6-1 to TRBJ2-2, with D perhaps TRBD2 (5 bases). V lost 3 bases, J lost 3 bases, and 11 bases lay in between. The CDR3 has 15 residues. CDR1 is MNHNS and CDR2 is SASEGT in the germline V gene. CDR3 nucleotides: TGTGCCAGCAGTGATTTGATCGGGGACACCGGGGAGCTGTTTTTT. Translation: CASSDLIGDTGELFF.

The genes are TRBV7-8 and TRBJ2-5, with D possibly being TRBD2 (5 bases). V was pared by 3 bases and J by 5 bases, with 10 bases between. This CDR3 is built from 13 residues. Germline V gives CDR1 SGHVS, CDR2 FQNEAQ. CDR3 DNA sequence: TGTGCCAGCAGCTTTTCACAGCGGGAGACCCAGTACTTC. Protein sequence: CASSFSQRETQYF.

This chain uses TRBV5-5 with TRBJ2-5; perhaps TRBD1 as D (5 bases). Trimming pared 2 bases from V and 0 bases from J, leaving 14 bases between. The germline CDR1 and CDR2 sequences are SGHKS and YYEKEE (reference sequence). This CDR3 region has 16 residues. CDR3 sequence (DNA): TGTGCCAGCAGCTTTCGTGGGGCTTCGTACCAAGAGACCCAGTACTTC. This gives the protein CASSFRGASYQETQYF.

This chain joins TRBV5-1 and TRBJ1-4; a weak D match, TRBD1 (5 bases). The CDR3 runs 15 residues. The germline gives CDR1 SGHRS, CDR2 YFSETQ. V lost 2 bases and J lost 3, with 11 bases in between. CDR3 in DNA: TGCGCCAGCAGCTTCCAAGGGGCCTCTAATGAAAAACTGTTTTTT. Translated: CASSFQGASNEKLFF.

This clone was observed a single time. The chain employs TRBV9 and TRBJ1-1; D is unresolved. V lost 3 bases and J lost 2, with 8 bases in between. The V gene's germline CDR1 is SGDLS and CDR2 YYNGEE. This CDR3 region has 13 residues. CDR3 region: CASSAQTNTEAFF. The CDR3 DNA is TGTGCCAGCAGCGCGCAAACAAACACTGAAGCTTTCTTT.

This clone appeared a single time. The V gene is TRBV5-1, the J gene TRBJ2-3, with D perhaps TRBD1 (5 bases). Germline lookup yields CDR1 SGHRS and CDR2 YFSETQ. V lost 1 base to trimming and J lost 4 bases, with 19 bases between them. CDR3 length: 17 amino acids. For the CDR3, the DNA is TGCGCCAGCAGCTTGTGGACCCAGGGTTCTGAGGCAGATACGCAGTATTTT. This sequence encodes CASSLWTQGSEADTQYF.

The chain employs TRBV5-4 and TRBJ1-1, with 7 nucleotides matching TRBD1. The germline V gene has CDR1 SGHNT and CDR2 YYREEE (reference sequence). The trim removed 0 bases at V and 7 bases at J, leaving 3 bases unmatched. CDR3 length equals 13 residues. DNA for the CDR3: TGTGCCAGCAGCTTGGACAGGGGAGTTGAAGCTTTCTTT. It specifies CASSLDRGVEAFF.

J is TRBJ1-6 and V is TRBV6-2 or TRBV6-3; possibly TRBD1 for D (5 bases). Germline loops: CDR1 MNHEY, CDR2 SVGEGT. Trimming removed 5 bases at V and 7 bases at J, with 18 bases between. This CDR3 region has 16 residues. The DNA for the CDR3 is TGTGCCAGCAGTCAACCCATGGGGCAAAACAATTCACCCCTCCACTTT. Translated: CASSQPMGQNNSPLHF.

The J gene is TRBJ1-3, the V gene TRBV6-5; TRBD1 matches at 9 bases. The CDR3 extends over 15 amino acids. V shed 10 bases and J 4 bases; nucleotides not matched to a gene: 11. CDR1 MNHEY and CDR2 SVGAGI come from the germline V gene. CDR3 region: CATKSLTGGGNTIYF. The CDR3 DNA reads as TGTGCCACCAAAAGTCTGACAGGGGGAGGAAACACCATATATTTT.

The CDR3 region is CASSEVRGTDTQYF. Here the CDR3 DNA reads TGTGCCAGCAGTGAAGTTCGCGGCACAGATACGCAGTATTTT. The chain has TRBV2 and TRBJ2-3, with D uncertain. V was pared by 1 base and J by 1 base, with 6 bases between. The CDR3 has 14 residues. Germline V gives CDR1 SNHLY, CDR2 FYNNEI.

This clone was seen a single time. J is TRBJ1-2 and V is TRBV6-2 or TRBV6-3, with D perhaps TRBD1 (6 bases). The CDR3 is 14 residues long. Trimming took off 2 bases at V and 7 bases at J, with 14 bases between the two ends. Germline loops: CDR1 MNHEY, CDR2 SVGEGT. CDR3 in amino acids: CASSYGQSWGGYTF. CDR3 nucleotides: TGTGCCAGCAGTTACGGACAGTCTTGGGGTGGCTACACCTTC.

The V and J genes are TRBV29-1 and TRBJ2-7, with D maybe TRBD1 (6 bases). This CDR3 spans 13 amino acids. The V gene lost 4 bases and the J gene lost 3 bases, with 13 bases spanning the gap. CDR1 and CDR2 from the germline V gene are SQVTM and ANQGSEA. CDR3 sequence reads: CSVGGRGLYEQYF. The CDR3, as DNA: TGCAGCGTTGGGGGCAGGGGTCTCTACGAGCAGTACTTC.

In its sample, this clone was seen once. The rearrangement joins TRBV10-3 to TRBJ1-4, with D perhaps TRBD1 (6 bases). Germline V gene sequence: CDR1 ENHRY, CDR2 SYGVKD. This CDR3 region has 15 residues. Trimming left V 4 bases short and J 3 bases short, with 12 bases between. The CDR3 DNA sequence: TGTGCCATCAGTGTGAACAGGGAACCTAATGAAAAACTGTTTTTT. The encoded protein is CAISVNREPNEKLFF.

The chain recombines TRBV21-1 with TRBJ1-1; the DNA was not compared with TRBD1, the D call given in the table. TRBV21-1 is deemed a pseudogene. This CDR3 has 16 residues. The CDR3 DNA reads TGTGCCAGCAGCAAACCCCTTCTCAGGATGAACACTGAAGCTTTCTTT. It translates to CASSKPLLRMNTEAFF.

This chain connects TRBV11-1 to TRBJ2-7, with a possible D match to TRBD2 (6 bases). CDR1 and CDR2 from the germline V gene are SGHAT and FQDESV (reference sequence). CDR3 length: 14 amino acids. Between the trimmed V and J ends, which lost 3 bases and 5 bases, there was a span of 14 bases. The CDR3 loop reads CASSFTSPLNEQYF. CDR3 nucleotides: TGTGCCAGCAGCTTCACTAGCCCGTTGAACGAGCAGTACTTC.

J is TRBJ2-2 and V is TRBV5-4, with a tentative D call TRBD2 (5 bases). V dropped 4 bases and J dropped 5 bases, with 9 bases sitting between them. The CDR3 has 13 amino acids. Germline CDR1 SGHNT, CDR2 YYREEE (reference sequence). CDR3 in amino acids: CASSPGKTGELFF. CDR3 sequence (DNA): TGTGCCAGCAGCCCGGGGAAAACCGGGGAGCTGTTTTTT.

The chain is built from TRBV28 and TRBJ1-1, with 8 positions matching TRBD1. Germline-derived CDR1 and CDR2 are MDHEN and SYDVKM. This CDR3 spans 16 amino acids. V shed 6 bases and J 0 bases; nucleotides not matched to a gene: 9. In DNA form, the CDR3 reads TGTGCCAGCAGCGATCGACAGGGGTCTATGAACACTGAAGCTTTCTTT. This gives the protein CASSDRQGSMNTEAFF.

V gene TRBV5-1 combines with J gene TRBJ2-5; 10 bases match TRBD1. The junction had 5 bases not matched to a gene; V was cut back by 4 bases and J by 2 bases. Germline assignment: CDR1 SGHRS and CDR2 YFSETQ. This CDR3 has 15 amino acids. The CDR3 nucleotides are TGCGCCAGCAGCCCGGGACAGGGGCGGCAAGAGACCCAGTACTTC. Residues: CASSPGQGRQETQYF.

The chain recombines TRBV25-1 with TRBJ2-2, with TRBD1 identical over 7 bases. In germline, CDR1 is MGHDK, CDR2 SYGVNS. Trimming took 7 bases from V and 4 from J; bases not matched to a gene: 12. The CDR3 has 16 amino acids. The CDR3 loop is CASKKQGPGLTGELFF. The CDR3 nucleotides are TGTGCCAGCAAAAAACAGGGGCCGGGCCTCACCGGGGAGCTGTTTTTT.

V gene TRBV6-6 combines with J gene TRBJ2-2, with a possible D match to TRBD2 (5 bases). Germline CDR1 is MNHNY and CDR2 is SVGAGI (reference sequence). V was shortened by 0 bases and J by 6 bases, with 14 bases between the two germline ends. The CDR3 covers 16 residues. The CDR3 sequence: CASSYSTTPGSGELFF. In nucleotides, the CDR3 is TGTGCCAGCAGTTACTCGACTACCCCCGGTTCCGGGGAGCTGTTTTTT.

The chain has TRBV9 and TRBJ2-5; 8 bases map to TRBD2. CDR1 is SGDLS and CDR2 is YYNGEE in the germline V gene. This CDR3 is built from 16 residues. V was clipped by 4 bases and J by 2 bases; unmatched bases: 10. CDR3 protein: CASSLWGGGPQETQYF. For the CDR3, the DNA is TGTGCCAGCAGCCTATGGGGCGGGGGGCCTCAAGAGACCCAGTACTTC.

CDR3 residues: CASRADRGNQPQHF. In nucleotides, the CDR3 is TGTGCCAGCAGGGCAGACAGGGGCAATCAGCCCCAGCATTTT. The chain uses TRBV28 and TRBJ1-5; 7 nucleotides match TRBD1. V shed 6 bases and J 2 bases; nucleotides not matched to a gene: 4. CDR3 size: 14 residues. Per germline, CDR1 MDHEN and CDR2 SYDVKM.